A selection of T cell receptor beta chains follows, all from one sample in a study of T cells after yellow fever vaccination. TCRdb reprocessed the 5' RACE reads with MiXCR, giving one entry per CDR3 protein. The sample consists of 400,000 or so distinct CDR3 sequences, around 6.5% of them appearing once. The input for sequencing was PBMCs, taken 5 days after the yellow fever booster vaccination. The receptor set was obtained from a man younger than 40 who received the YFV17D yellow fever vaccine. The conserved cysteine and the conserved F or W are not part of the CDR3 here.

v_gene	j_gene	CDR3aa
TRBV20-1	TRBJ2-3	SARGGASTDTQY
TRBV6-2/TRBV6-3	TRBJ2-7	ASGDPSGRFNEQY
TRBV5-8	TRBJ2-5	ASSLRQIKTQY
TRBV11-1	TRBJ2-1	ASSRVGDYYNEQF
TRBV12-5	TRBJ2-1	ASGSPLDRNEQF
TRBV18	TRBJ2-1	ASSPQFLLAGGNEQF
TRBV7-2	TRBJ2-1	ASSPRVLAGVIDEQF
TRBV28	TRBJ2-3	ASSLTSRRAGGKNTQY
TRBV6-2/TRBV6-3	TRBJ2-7	ASSSERLKIYEQY
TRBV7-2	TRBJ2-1	ASSFRRGTYNEQF
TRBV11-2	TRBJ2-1	ASSAGTSGRGVGNEQF
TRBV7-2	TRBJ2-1	ASSLAHGNEQF
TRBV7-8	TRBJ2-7	ASSLARGPGLD
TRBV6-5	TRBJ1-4	ASSWRQGEKLF
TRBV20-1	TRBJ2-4	SASILAKNIQY
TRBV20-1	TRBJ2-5	SARRLAGVGETQY
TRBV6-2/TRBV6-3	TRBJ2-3	ASRQTSSDTQY
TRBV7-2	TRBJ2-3	ASSLGVLVTQY
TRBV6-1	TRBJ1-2	ASRSITAVGYT
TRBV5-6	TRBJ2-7	ASSYGTPYTYEQY
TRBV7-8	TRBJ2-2	ASSLEAPELF
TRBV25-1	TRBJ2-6	ATAGITGANVLT
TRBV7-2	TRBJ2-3	ASSLPSGQGRKQY
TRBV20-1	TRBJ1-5	SARGGLDQPQH
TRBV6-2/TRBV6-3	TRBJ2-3	ASSYGTGSTDTQY
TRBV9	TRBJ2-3	ASSQSVGLTDTQY
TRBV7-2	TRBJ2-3	ASTPDYDLDTQY
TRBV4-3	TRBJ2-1	ASSQDRWGNEQF
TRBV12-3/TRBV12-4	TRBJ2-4	ASSPWALAKNIQY
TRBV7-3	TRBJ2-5	ASSLKRLASERETQY
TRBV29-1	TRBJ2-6	SVLSISGANVLT
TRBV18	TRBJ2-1	ASSPPVRRKRNEQF
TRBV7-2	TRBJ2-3	ASSSLSFAGLTDTQY
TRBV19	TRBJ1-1	ASSIGTVNTEAF
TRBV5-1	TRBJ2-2	ASSSGQGRTWELF
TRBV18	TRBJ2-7	ASSPGLADNYEQY
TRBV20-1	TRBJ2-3	SATSGGGGTDTQY
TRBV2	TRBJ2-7	ASSQDRVRNRY
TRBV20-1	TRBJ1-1	SAIAQGTEAF
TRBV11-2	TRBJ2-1	ASSPRTSGSAALYSYNEQF
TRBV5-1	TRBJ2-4	ASSLGQSLKNIQY
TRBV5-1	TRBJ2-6	ASSFSDSGANVLT
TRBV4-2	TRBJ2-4	ASSQVADKNIQY
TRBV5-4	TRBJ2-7	ASSFMAYEQY
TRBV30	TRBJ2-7	AGGGDYEQY
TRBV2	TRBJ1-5	ASSPQGLHQH
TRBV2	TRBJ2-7	ASIDGSEQY
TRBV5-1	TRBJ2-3	ASRLEGGSTDTQY
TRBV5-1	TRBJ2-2	ASSLEPTGVYGELF
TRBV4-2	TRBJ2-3	ASSQEGTHTDTQY
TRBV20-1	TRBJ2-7	SASLQGPPYEQY
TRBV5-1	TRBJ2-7	ASSLQQGTYEQY
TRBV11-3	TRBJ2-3	ASSPGANTQY
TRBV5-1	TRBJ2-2	ASRGDSAVPGELF
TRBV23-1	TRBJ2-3	ASSQEGDSGPFTDTQY
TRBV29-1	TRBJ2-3	SFEGLQSSTDTQY
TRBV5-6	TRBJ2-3	ASTGTRSTDTQY